This T cell receptor beta chain came from a study of control samples from healthy donors and cancer patients. CDR3 size: 14 residues. J was trimmed by 4 bases and V by 2 bases; bases with no gene match: 3. Per the germline V gene, CDR1 is SGDLS and CDR2 is YYNGEE. Profiled with immunoSEQ multiplex PCR; TCRdb holds only in-frame clones, not every one. The sample includes fewer than 100,000 clones, roughly four fifths of them seen just once. The receptor comes from a man in his 60s in good health. What was sequenced was blood. The gene calls are TRBV9 and TRBJ1-3, with TRBD1 identical over 7 bases. CDR3 DNA: TGTGCCAGCAGCGTTGGGACAGAAGGAAACACCATATATTTT. This sequence encodes CASSVGTEGNTIYF.